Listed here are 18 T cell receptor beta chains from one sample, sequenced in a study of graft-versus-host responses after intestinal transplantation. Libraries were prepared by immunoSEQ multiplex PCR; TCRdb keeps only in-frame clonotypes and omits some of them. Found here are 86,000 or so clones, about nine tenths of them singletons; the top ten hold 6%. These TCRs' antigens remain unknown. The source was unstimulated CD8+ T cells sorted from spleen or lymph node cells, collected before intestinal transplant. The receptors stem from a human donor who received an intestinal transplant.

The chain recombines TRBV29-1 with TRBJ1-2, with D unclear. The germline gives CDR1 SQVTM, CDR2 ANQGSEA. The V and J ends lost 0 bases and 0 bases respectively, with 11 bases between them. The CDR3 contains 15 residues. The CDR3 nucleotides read TGCAGCGTTGAAGATGTGGGCAGTCCTAACTATGGCTACACCTTC. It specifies CSVEDVGSPNYGYTF. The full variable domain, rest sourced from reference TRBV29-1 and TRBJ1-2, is SAVISQKPSRDICQRGTSLTIQCQVDSQVTMMFWYRQQPGQSLTLIATANQGSEATYESGFVIDKFPISRPNLTFSTLTVSNMSPEDSSIYLCSVEDVGSPNYGYTFGSGTRLTVV.

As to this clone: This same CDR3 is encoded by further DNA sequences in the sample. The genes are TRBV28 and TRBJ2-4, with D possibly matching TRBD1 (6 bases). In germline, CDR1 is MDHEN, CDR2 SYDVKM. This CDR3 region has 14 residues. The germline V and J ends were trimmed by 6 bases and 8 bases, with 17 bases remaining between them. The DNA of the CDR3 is TGTGCCAGCAGGGATACGGGACATATGCACATTCAGTACTTC. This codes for CASRDTGHMHIQYF. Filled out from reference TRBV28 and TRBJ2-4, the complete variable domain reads DVKVTQSSRYLVKRTGEKVFLECVQDMDHENMFWYRQDPGLGLRLIYFSYDVKMKEKGDIPEGYSVSREKKERFSLILESASTNQTSMYLCASRDTGHMHIQYFGAGTRLSVL.

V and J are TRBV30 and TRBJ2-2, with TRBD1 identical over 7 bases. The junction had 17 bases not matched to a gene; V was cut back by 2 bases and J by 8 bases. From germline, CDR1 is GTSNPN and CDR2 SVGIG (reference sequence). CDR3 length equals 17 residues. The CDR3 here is CAWSLYTTRGRGGELFF. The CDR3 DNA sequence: TGTGCCTGGAGTCTATACACCACAAGGGGGCGCGGAGGGGAGCTGTTTTTT. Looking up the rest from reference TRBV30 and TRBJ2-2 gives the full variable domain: SQTIHQWPATLVQPVGSPLSLECTVEGTSNPNLYWYRQAAGRGLQLLFYSVGIGQISSEVPQNLSASRPQDRQFILSSKKLLLSDSGFYLCAWSLYTTRGRGGELFFGEGSRLTVL.

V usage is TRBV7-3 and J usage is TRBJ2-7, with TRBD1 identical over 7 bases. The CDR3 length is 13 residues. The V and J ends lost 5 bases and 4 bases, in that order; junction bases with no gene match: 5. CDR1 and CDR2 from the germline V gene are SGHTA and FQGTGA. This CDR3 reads CASSIGGGYEQYF. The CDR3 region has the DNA TGTGCCAGCAGCATAGGGGGCGGGTACGAGCAGTACTTC.

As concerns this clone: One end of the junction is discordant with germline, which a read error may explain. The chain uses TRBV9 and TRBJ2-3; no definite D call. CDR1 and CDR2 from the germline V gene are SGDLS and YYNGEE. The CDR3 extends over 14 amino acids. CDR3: CVSSVDGMTDTQYF. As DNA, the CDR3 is TGTGTCAGCAGCGTAGACGGTATGACAGATACGCAGTATTTT.

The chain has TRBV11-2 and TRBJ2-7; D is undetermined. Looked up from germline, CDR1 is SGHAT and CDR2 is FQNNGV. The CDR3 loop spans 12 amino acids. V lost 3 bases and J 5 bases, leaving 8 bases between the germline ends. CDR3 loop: CASSFLADEQYF. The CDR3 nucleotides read TGTGCCAGCAGCTTCTTAGCAGACGAGCAGTACTTC.

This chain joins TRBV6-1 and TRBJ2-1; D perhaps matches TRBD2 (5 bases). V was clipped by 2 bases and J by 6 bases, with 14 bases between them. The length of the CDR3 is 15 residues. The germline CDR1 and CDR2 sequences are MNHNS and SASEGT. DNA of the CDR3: TGTGCCAGCAGTGAATGGGAGCAGGCGGTCAATGAGCAGTTCTTC. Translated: CASSEWEQAVNEQFF.

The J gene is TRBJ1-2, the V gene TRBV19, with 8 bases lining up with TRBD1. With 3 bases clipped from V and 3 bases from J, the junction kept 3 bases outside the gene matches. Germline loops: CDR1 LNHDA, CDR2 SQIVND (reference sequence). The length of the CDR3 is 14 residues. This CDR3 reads CASSMSGGDYGYTF. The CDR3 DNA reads TGTGCCAGTAGTATGTCAGGGGGCGACTATGGCTACACCTTC.

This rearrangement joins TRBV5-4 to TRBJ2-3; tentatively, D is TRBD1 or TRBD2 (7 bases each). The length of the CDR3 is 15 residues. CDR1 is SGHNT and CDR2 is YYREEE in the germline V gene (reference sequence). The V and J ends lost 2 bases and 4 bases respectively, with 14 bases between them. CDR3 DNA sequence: TGTGCCAGCAGCTTCCAGGGGGGGCGGTCAGATACGCAGTATTTT. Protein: CASSFQGGRSDTQYF.

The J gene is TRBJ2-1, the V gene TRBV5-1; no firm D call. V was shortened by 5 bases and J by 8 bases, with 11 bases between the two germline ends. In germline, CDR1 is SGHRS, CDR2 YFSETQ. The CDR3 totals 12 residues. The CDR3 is CASSPPGDEQFF. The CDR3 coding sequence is TGCGCCAGCAGTCCCCCCGGCGATGAGCAGTTCTTC. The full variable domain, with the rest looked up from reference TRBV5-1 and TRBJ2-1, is KAGVTQTPRYLIKTRGQQVTLSCSPISGHRSVSWYQQTPGQGLQFLFEYFSETQRNKGNFPGRFSGRQFSNSRSEMNVSTLELGDSALYLCASSPPGDEQFFGPGTRLTVL.

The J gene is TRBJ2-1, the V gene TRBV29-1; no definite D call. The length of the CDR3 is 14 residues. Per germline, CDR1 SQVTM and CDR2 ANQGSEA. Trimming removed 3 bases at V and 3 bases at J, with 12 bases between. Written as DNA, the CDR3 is TGCAGCGTTGACCCCGCCGCCTTCTACAATGAGCAGTTCTTC. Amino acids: CSVDPAAFYNEQFF.

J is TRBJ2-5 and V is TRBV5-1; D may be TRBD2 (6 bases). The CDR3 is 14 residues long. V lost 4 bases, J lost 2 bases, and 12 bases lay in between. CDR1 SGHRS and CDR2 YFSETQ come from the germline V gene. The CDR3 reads CASSPGTDQETQYF. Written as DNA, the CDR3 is TGCGCCAGCAGCCCTGGGACTGATCAAGAGACCCAGTACTTC.

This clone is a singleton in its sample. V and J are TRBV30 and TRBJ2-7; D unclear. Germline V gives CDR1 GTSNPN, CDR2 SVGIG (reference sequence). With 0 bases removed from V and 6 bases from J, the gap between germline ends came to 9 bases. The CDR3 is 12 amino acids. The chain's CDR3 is CAWSVGLVEQYF. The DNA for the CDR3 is TGTGCCTGGAGTGTAGGGCTTGTCGAGCAGTACTTC.

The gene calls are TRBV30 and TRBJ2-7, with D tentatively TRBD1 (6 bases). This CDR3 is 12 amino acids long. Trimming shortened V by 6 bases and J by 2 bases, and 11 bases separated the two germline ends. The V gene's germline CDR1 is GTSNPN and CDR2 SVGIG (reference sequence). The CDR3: CACQGLAYEQYF. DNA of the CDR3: TGTGCCTGTCAGGGGCTCGCCTACGAGCAGTACTTC.

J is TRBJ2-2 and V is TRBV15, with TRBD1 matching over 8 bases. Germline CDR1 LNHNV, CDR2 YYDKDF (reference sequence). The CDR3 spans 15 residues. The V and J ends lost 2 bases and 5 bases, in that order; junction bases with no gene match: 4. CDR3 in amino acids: CATSRQGAETGELFF. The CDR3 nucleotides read TGTGCCACCAGCAGACAGGGGGCCGAGACCGGGGAGCTGTTTTTT. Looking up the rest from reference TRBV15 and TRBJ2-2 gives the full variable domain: DAMVIQNPRYQVTQFGKPVTLSCSQTLNHNVMYWYQQKSSQAPKLLFHYYDKDFNNEADTPDNFQSRRPNTSFCFLDIRSPGLGDTAMYLCATSRQGAETGELFFGEGSRLTVL.

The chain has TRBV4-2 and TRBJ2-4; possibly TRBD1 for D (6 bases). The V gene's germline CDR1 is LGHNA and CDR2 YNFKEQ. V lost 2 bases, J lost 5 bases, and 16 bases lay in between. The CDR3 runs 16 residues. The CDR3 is CASSQSIWTEENIQYF. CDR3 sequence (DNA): TGTGCCAGCAGCCAAAGTATCTGGACAGAAGAAAACATTCAGTACTTC.

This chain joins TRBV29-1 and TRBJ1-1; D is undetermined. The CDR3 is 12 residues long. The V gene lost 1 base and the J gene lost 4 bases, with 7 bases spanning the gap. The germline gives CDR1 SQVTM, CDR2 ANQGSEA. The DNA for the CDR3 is TGCAGCGTTGAAGTAGGCGGCACTGAAGCTTTCTTT. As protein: CSVEVGGTEAFF. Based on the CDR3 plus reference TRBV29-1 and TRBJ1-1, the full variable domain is SAVISQKPSRDICQRGTSLTIQCQVDSQVTMMFWYRQQPGQSLTLIATANQGSEATYESGFVIDKFPISRPNLTFSTLTVSNMSPEDSSIYLCSVEVGGTEAFFGQGTRLTVV.

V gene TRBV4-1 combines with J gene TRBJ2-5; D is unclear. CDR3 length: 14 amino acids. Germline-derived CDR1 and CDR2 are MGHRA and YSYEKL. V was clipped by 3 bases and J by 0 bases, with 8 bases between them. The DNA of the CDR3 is TGCGCCAGCAGCCATATGACAAACCAAGAGACCCAGTACTTC. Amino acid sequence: CASSHMTNQETQYF.